This is a list of T cell receptor beta chains from one sample in a study of response to subunit inactivated influenza vaccine. TCRdb ran MiXCR on the RT-PCR reads and lists one entry per CDR3 protein. The sample records fewer than 700,000 distinct CDR3 sequences, roughly 13% being singletons. The sample was PBMCs from blood, taken 45 days after vaccination. The receptors here all came from a man in his forties or fifties who received an inactivated influenza vaccine. CDR3s include the opening cysteine and the closing phenylalanine or tryptophan. D genes are given only for firm matches. Part of the rows lack a size; the others show once, few, many or a class for expanded clones.

clone_size j_call v_call d_call cdr3_nt cdr3_aa
many TRBJ2-3 TRBV7-9 . TGTGCCAGCAGACGACAGACAGATACGCAGTATTTT CASRRQTDTQYF
few TRBJ2-1 TRBV15 . TGTGCCACCAGCAGAGAAAGAGGCAGGGATATGTTCTTC CATSRERGRDMFF
many TRBJ1-1 TRBV29-1 TRBD1 TGCAGCGTTGAGTGGGACAGAAACACTGAAGCTTTCTTT CSVEWDRNTEAFF
many TRBJ2-2 TRBV11-1 . TGTGCCAGCAGCCCCGGAGGTTGGGGGCGTAACACCGGGGAGCTGTTTTTT CASSPGGWGRNTGELFF
few TRBJ2-3 TRBV7-2 TRBD1 TGTGCCAGCAGCTTAGTAGGGACAGGGGCGCAGACAGATACGCAGTATTTT CASSLVGTGAQTDTQYF
. TRBJ2-7 TRBV7-3 . TGTGCCAGCAGCCCCGGGACTCACTACGAGCAGTACTTC CASSPGTHYEQYF
. TRBJ2-7 TRBV12-3/TRBV12-4 TRBD2 TGTGCCAGCAGTCCAATAGCGGGACTCCGTGGGGAGCAGTACTTC CASSPIAGLRGEQYF
. TRBJ2-1 TRBV4-2 TRBD2 TGTGCCAGCAGCGGGACTAGCGGGGGGGCGGATGAGCAGTTCTTC CASSGTSGGADEQFF
few TRBJ2-7 TRBV7-7 . TGTGCCAGCAGCTTAGGCCCGGGGACGGGCTACGAGCAGTACTTC CASSLGPGTGYEQYF
few TRBJ2-1 TRBV20-1 TRBD2 TGCAGTGCTAGAGGTAGCGGGAGGGCCCTTAGCTCCTACAATGAGCAGTTCTTC CSARGSGRALSSYNEQFF
few TRBJ1-5 TRBV20-1 TRBD1 TGCAGTGCTAGTTTTGGACAGGCCCGCCATCAGCCCCAGCATTTT CSASFGQARHQPQHF
many TRBJ2-7 TRBV29-1 TRBD1 TGCAGCGGCCTGACAGGGGTTAACGAGCAGTACTTC CSGLTGVNEQYF
few TRBJ2-1 TRBV24-1 TRBD1 TGTGCCACCAGTGATTTTTCGGCAGGGGGCCCCCGTTTAGAGCAGTTCTTC CATSDFSAGGPRLEQFF
few TRBJ2-6 TRBV10-3 TRBD1 TGTGCCATCAGGGCAGGAGCCGGCAGGGGGCTAACTGGGGCCAACGTCCTGACTTTC CAIRAGAGRGLTGANVLTF
few TRBJ2-3 TRBV28 . TGTGCCAGCAGTACCATCGGGCGGGGCACAGATACGCAGTATTTT CASSTIGRGTDTQYF
few TRBJ2-1 TRBV27 TRBD2 TGTGCCAGCAGCACGACTAGCGGGGCCAATGTGTATGAGCAGTTCTTC CASSTTSGANVYEQFF
many TRBJ1-1 TRBV5-1 . TGCGCCAGCAACCAGGACTCTAACACTGAAGCTTTCTTT CASNQDSNTEAFF
few TRBJ1-2 TRBV20-1 . TGCAGTGCTAGGGGCAGGCTGGGCTACACCTTC CSARGRLGYTF
many TRBJ2-5 TRBV12-3/TRBV12-4 . TGTGCCAGCAGTTTCGGGGGTTCGGAGACCCAGTACTTC CASSFGGSETQYF
. TRBJ2-7 TRBV12-3/TRBV12-4 . TGTGCCAGCAGTCCCGGACCGCCTCGGGACGAGCAGTACTTC CASSPGPPRDEQYF
few TRBJ2-5 TRBV20-1 TRBD2 TGCAGTGCTAGATCCTGGACTAGCGGAAGACAAGAGACCCAGTACTTC CSARSWTSGRQETQYF
many TRBJ2-5 TRBV12-3/TRBV12-4 . TGTGCCAGCAGCCTGGGAGGTACCCAGTACTTC CASSLGGTQYF
. TRBJ2-7 TRBV5-1 TRBD1 TGCGCCAGCAGCTTGACAGGGACAGGGGGGAGCGAGCAGTACTTC CASSLTGTGGSEQYF
. TRBJ1-3 TRBV4-3 . TGCGCCAGCAGCCAAGATCCCCCGGACCCTGGAAACACCATATATTTT CASSQDPPDPGNTIYF
few TRBJ2-7 TRBV6-5 TRBD1 TGTGCCAGCAGTTTGACGACAGGGCACTACGAGCAGTACTTC CASSLTTGHYEQYF
few TRBJ1-1 TRBV5-1 . TGCGCCAGCAGCCCCAGTCGGGGTCTGAACACTGAAGCTTTCTTT CASSPSRGLNTEAFF
few TRBJ1-4 TRBV28 . TGTGCCAGCAGTAACCTAGGGCGGAATGAAAAACTGTTTTTT CASSNLGRNEKLFF
many TRBJ1-5 TRBV10-3 . TGTGCCATCAGTGAGTCGTGGGGGGCGGTCGACTCGGCCCAGCATTTT CAISESWGAVDSAQHF
. TRBJ1-1 TRBV12-3/TRBV12-4 . TGTGCCAGCAGTTTCGGTACTCGGGGCACTGAAGCTTTCTTT CASSFGTRGTEAFF
many TRBJ2-7 TRBV2 . TGTGCCAGCAGCAACCCCGGGGGCAGGGAGTACGAGCAGTACTTC CASSNPGGREYEQYF
. TRBJ2-3 TRBV29-1 TRBD2 TGCAGCGTTCGCGCTCCTAGCGGGGGTAGCACAGATACGCAGTATTTT CSVRAPSGGSTDTQYF
. TRBJ1-5 TRBV7-9 . TGTGCCAGCATCTCGGGGCACCCCAATCAGCCCCAGCATTTT CASISGHPNQPQHF
. TRBJ2-7 TRBV27 . TGTGCCAGCAGTTCTCCGACAGGGAAGGGGGGCTCCTACGAGCAGTACTTC CASSSPTGKGGSYEQYF
many TRBJ2-1 TRBV5-4 TRBD2 TGTGCCAGCAGCCCCAGAGGCGGGAGCGGCAATGAGCAGTTCTTC CASSPRGGSGNEQFF
few TRBJ1-1 TRBV12-3/TRBV12-4 . TGTGCCAGCAGTTTTAGTTCAGAGATTGAAGCTTTCTTT CASSFSSEIEAFF
. TRBJ2-3 TRBV6-5 TRBD2 TGTGCCAGCAGTTCGGGGCGACTAGCGGGTTCCCTCACAGATACGCAGTATTTT CASSSGRLAGSLTDTQYF
. TRBJ2-7 TRBV5-1 TRBD1 TGCGCCAGCAGCGTCGGGACAGGGACCTACAAGCAGTACTTC CASSVGTGTYKQYF
. TRBJ1-2 TRBV5-6 . TGTGCCAGCGCCCCACGTTTGGAGCGGGTCTATGGCTACACCTTC CASAPRLERVYGYTF
. TRBJ2-5 TRBV20-1 . TGCAGTGCTAGAGATTCAATATCGGCAGGACAAGAGACCCAGTACTTC CSARDSISAGQETQYF
many TRBJ2-6 TRBV7-3 TRBD1 TGTGCCAGCAGCGGAGGCCGGGACAGGAGCTCTGGGGCCAACGTCCTGACTTTC CASSGGRDRSSGANVLTF
. TRBJ2-3 TRBV20-1 TRBD2 TGCAGTGCTAGTCCCCTAGCGGGGGGGCGGCTTGCAGATACGCAGTATTTT CSASPLAGGRLADTQYF